The entry below describes one TCR beta chain. This sample was included in a study of blood T cell repertoires in COVID-19. The V gene lost 0 bases and the J gene lost 7 bases, with 12 bases spanning the gap. CDR3 length equals 14 residues. Germline V gene data show CDR1 as MNHEY and CDR2 as SVGAGI. Sequenced by immunoSEQ multiplex PCR; TCRdb stores in-frame clones only, minus some. This sample yields roughly 480,000 clones, of which 80% to 90% are seen a single time; 0.7% to 1% belongs to the top ten. The V gene is TRBV6-5, the J gene TRBJ1-2; D not certain. The receptor was derived from a man between 18 and 35 years old with COVID-19, enrolled during active disease. The sequenced sample consisted of peripheral blood. The chain's CDR3 is CASSYSRGLTGYTF. Written as DNA, the CDR3 is TGTGCCAGCAGTTACTCTCGTGGGCTTACTGGCTACACCTTC.